These 3 T cell receptor beta chains were sequenced from one sample in a study of cytomegalovirus exposure and HLA in healthy donors. PCR primers comprised 60 Vbeta and 13 Jbeta primers. Libraries were prepared by immunoSEQ multiplex PCR; TCRdb keeps only in-frame clonotypes and omits some of them. The sample has 160,000 or so clones, about three quarters seen once; the top ten hold 4.7%. The sample was PBMCs. The source of these receptors is a man aged 18 to 30 in good health and CMV-seropositive.

The table lists this clone with a count of one. This chain links TRBV5-4 with TRBJ2-4, with 7 bases that match TRBD1. Per germline, CDR1 SGHNT and CDR2 YYREEE (reference sequence). This CDR3 region has 16 residues. Losses at the gene ends were 0 bases for V and 2 bases for J; bases not matched to a gene: 5. CDR3 in amino acids: CASSLGQGSSKNIQYF. The CDR3 DNA follows: TGTGCCAGCAGCTTGGGACAGGGAAGTTCCAAAAACATTCAGTACTTC.

This sequence joins TRBV7-8 and TRBJ1-1; 7 bases are a match to TRBD1. The J segment lost 4 bases and the V segment lost 5 bases, leaving 7 bases of the junction unmatched. CDR3 size: 14 residues. The germline V gene encodes CDR1 SGHVS and CDR2 FQNEAQ. In DNA, the CDR3 is TGTGCCAGCAGCCTCGACAGGGTGGGCACTGAAGCTTTCTTT. This encodes CASSLDRVGTEAFF.

This clone occurred once. The rearrangement joins TRBV15 to TRBJ2-1; 7 positions agree with TRBD2. V lost 0 bases, J lost 6 bases, and 5 bases stayed unmatched. CDR1 LNHNV and CDR2 YYDKDF come from the germline V gene (reference sequence). The CDR3 has 15 amino acids. CDR3 sequence: CATSRDRLAANEQFF. CDR3 nucleotides: TGTGCCACCAGCAGAGATCGTCTAGCGGCCAATGAGCAGTTCTTC.